Below, 12 T cell receptor beta chains from the same sample are listed, as sequenced in a study of blood T cell repertoires in COVID-19. The table came from immunoSEQ multiplex PCR; TCRdb's copy has only in-frame clones and leaves some out. The sample holds 65,000 to 100,000 clones, approximately 80% seen once. Sequencing used peripheral blood. These receptor sequences come from a woman of 80 years or more with acute or convalescent COVID-19.

The chain links TRBV6-6 to TRBJ2-1, with 8 bases lining up with TRBD2. CDR1 and CDR2 (germline): MNHNY, SVGAGI (reference sequence). The CDR3 contains 15 residues. V was clipped by 11 bases and J by 2 bases; unmatched bases: 11. The CDR3 DNA is TGTGCCTGCATGAACGGGGGGGTCGCCTACAATGAGCAGTTCTTC. Translated, it gives CACMNGGVAYNEQFF.

The chain recombines TRBV5-1 with TRBJ2-7, with TRBD1 matching 8 bases. The CDR3 loop spans 15 amino acids. CDR1 is SGHRS, CDR2 YFSETQ, per germline. V trimming: 4 bases; J trimming: 3 bases; junction bases outside the gene matches: 9. The CDR3 region has the DNA TGCGCCAGCAGCCCCGGGACAGGAAACCTCTACGAGCAGTACTTC. It is translated as CASSPGTGNLYEQYF.

The J gene is TRBJ1-1, the V gene TRBV7-2; D is ambiguous. Germline V gene lookup returns CDR1 SGHTA and CDR2 FQGNSA. This CDR3 has 13 amino acids. V was trimmed by 1 base and J by 3 bases, leaving 6 bases between them. The CDR3, as DNA: TGTGCCAGCAGCTTAGTCGGGGACACTGAAGCTTTCTTT. It specifies CASSLVGDTEAFF.

V usage is TRBV28 and J usage is TRBJ2-3; D is perhaps TRBD2 (6 bases). Germline V gene sequence: CDR1 MDHEN, CDR2 SYDVKM. The ends were cut back, 2 bases at V and 2 bases at J, with 11 bases in the middle. CDR3 size: 15 residues. The CDR3 DNA reads TGTGCCAGCAGTTTACTCGGGGGAACCACAGATACGCAGTATTTT. This gives the protein CASSLLGGTTDTQYF.

This chain links TRBV5-8 with TRBJ2-7; the match to TRBD1 covers 9 bases. V lost 2 bases and J lost 5; bases outside the gene matches: 17. Germline loops: CDR1 SGHTS, CDR2 YDEGEE. This CDR3 has 18 residues. CDR3 in amino acids: CASSFIGYRDRDLHEQYF. The CDR3 DNA reads as TGTGCCAGCAGCTTCATTGGTTACCGGGACAGGGATCTACACGAGCAGTACTTC.

The rearrangement uses TRBV4-2 and TRBJ2-1, with TRBD2 matching over 9 bases. Unmatched junction bases numbered 11, after V lost 4 bases and J lost 10 bases. Germline assignment: CDR1 LGHNA and CDR2 YNFKEQ. The CDR3 has 15 amino acids. CDR3 amino acids: CASSLGTSRAEEQFF. The CDR3 nucleotides read TGTGCCAGCAGCCTCGGGACTAGCAGGGCGGAGGAGCAGTTCTTC.

This clone has only one observation. V and J are TRBV24-1 and TRBJ2-1, with 13 nucleotides matching TRBD2. V gave up 3 bases and J gave up 6 bases; unmatched junction bases: 4. Germline CDR1 reads KGHDR; CDR2 reads SFDVKD. The length of the CDR3 is 16 residues. The CDR3: CATSDPRLAGGNEQFF. The DNA of the CDR3 is TGTGCCACCAGTGATCCAAGACTAGCGGGGGGCAATGAGCAGTTCTTC.

This clone was observed a single time. This chain connects TRBV6-6 to TRBJ1-6; the match to TRBD1 covers 8 bases. The CDR3 has 14 residues. Germline values: CDR1 MNHNY, CDR2 SVGAGI (reference sequence). V was clipped by 7 bases and J by 5 bases; unmatched bases: 4. The CDR3 DNA sequence: TGTGCCAGCACCCAACAGGGGGATAATTCACCCCTCCACTTT. As protein: CASTQQGDNSPLHF.

V and J are TRBV18 and TRBJ1-4; 9 bases align to TRBD1. The ends lost 0 bases at V and 4 bases at J; junction bases unmatched: 6. The germline CDR1 and CDR2 sequences are KGHSH and LQKENI. The CDR3 runs 17 residues. CDR3 DNA: TGTGCCAGCTCACCACCCGTACAGGGGGCACGTAATGAAAAACTGTTTTTT. This codes for CASSPPVQGARNEKLFF.

This clone was counted a few times. The V and J genes are TRBV29-1 and TRBJ1-5, with 7 bases matching TRBD1. Trimming at V came to 7 bases and at J to 5 bases, leaving 8 bases not matched to a gene. Looked up from germline, CDR1 is SQVTM and CDR2 is ANQGSEA. The CDR3 sequence is 13 residues long. In DNA form, the CDR3 reads TGCAGCGGTACTACAGGGGTTGATCAGCCCCAGCATTTT. Its translation is CSGTTGVDQPQHF.

This chain connects TRBV10-3 to TRBJ1-2, with a tentative D call TRBD1 (6 bases). CDR1 is ENHRY and CDR2 is SYGVKD in the germline V gene. The CDR3 has 14 amino acids. Trimming took off 3 bases at V and 2 bases at J, with 10 bases between the two ends. The CDR3: CAISERQGNYGYTF. CDR3 nucleotide sequence: TGTGCCATCAGTGAACGCCAGGGGAACTATGGCTACACCTTC.

The CDR3 sequence: CASSDQDRGNQPQHF. Written as DNA, the CDR3 is TGCGCCAGCAGTGACCAGGACAGGGGAAATCAGCCCCAGCATTTT. J is TRBJ1-5 and V is TRBV10-2; TRBD1 aligns across 9 bases. The CDR3 totals 15 residues. The germline CDR1 and CDR2 sequences are WSHSY and SAAADI. After removal of 3 bases from V and 4 bases from J, the junction contained 4 bases not matched to a gene.